The clone carrying this T cell receptor beta chain was detected only a few times. The data originate from a study of beta chain features in type 1 diabetes. The sequenced template was cDNA made from the entire isolated RNA. Naive, central memory and regulatory T cell samples yielded around 3.3 million reads on average. Libraries were prepared by immunoSEQ multiplex PCR; TCRdb keeps only in-frame clonotypes and omits some of them. The sample lists hundreds of thousands of clones, 8% occurring once. The CDR3 sequence is 14 residues long. CDR1 and CDR2 (germline): SNHLY, FYNNEI. V shed 5 bases and J shed 6 bases, with 13 bases lying between them.

The source material was central memory CD4+ T cells from blood. This chain links TRBV2 with TRBJ2-2; no firm D call. This TCR was sampled from a woman between 18 and 29 years old in good health. CDR3 sequence (DNA): TGTGCCAGCAGTTACATAGAAGGCGCCGGGGAGCTGTTTTTT. It is translated as CASSYIEGAGELFF. Full variable domain (missing parts from reference TRBV2 and TRBJ2-2): EPEVTQTPSHQVTQMGQEVILRCVPISNHLYFYWYRQILGQKVEFLVSFYNNEISEKSEIFDDQFSVERPDGSNFTLKIRSTKLEDSAMYFCASSYIEGAGELFFGEGSRLTVL.